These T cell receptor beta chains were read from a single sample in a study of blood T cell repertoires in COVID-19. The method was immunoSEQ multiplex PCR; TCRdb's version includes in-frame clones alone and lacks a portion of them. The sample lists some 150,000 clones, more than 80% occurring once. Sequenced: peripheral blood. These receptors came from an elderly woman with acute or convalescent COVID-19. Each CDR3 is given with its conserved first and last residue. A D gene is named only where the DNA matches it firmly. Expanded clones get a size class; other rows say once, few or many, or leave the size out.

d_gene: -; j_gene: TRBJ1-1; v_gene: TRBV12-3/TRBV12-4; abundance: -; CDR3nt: TGTGCCAGCAGCCAAACCCAGGGGTGGGCTTTCTTT; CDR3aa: CASSQTQGWAFF
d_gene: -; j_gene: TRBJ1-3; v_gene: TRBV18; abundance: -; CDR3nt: TGTGCCAGCTCTCTTTCGTTTCCCTCTGGAAACACCATATATTTT; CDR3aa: CASSLSFPSGNTIYF
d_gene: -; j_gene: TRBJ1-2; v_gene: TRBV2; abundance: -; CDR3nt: TGTGCCAGCAGGGGGGGAGGGGACGGCTACACCTTC; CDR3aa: CASRGGGDGYTF
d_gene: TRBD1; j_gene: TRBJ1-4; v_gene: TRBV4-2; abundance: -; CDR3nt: TGTGCCAGCAGCTCAAGGTGGGACAGTAATAATGAAAAACTGTTTTTT; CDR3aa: CASSSRWDSNNEKLFF
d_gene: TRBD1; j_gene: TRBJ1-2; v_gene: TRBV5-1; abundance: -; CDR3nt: TGCGCCAGCAGCTTGGGGACAGGGAACTATGGCTACACCTTC; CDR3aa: CASSLGTGNYGYTF
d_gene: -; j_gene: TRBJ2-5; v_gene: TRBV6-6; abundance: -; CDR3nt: TGTGCCAGCAGTTACTCGGCAGGCTTCGAGACCCAGTACTTC; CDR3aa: CASSYSAGFETQYF
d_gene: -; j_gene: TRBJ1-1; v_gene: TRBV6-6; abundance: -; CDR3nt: TGTGCCAGCAGTTCTAGGGGCATGAACACTGAAGCTTTCTTT; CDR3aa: CASSSRGMNTEAFF
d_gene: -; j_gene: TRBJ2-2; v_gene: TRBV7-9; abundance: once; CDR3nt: TGTGCCAGCAGCTTGGAAAGAGGCGGGGAGCTGTTTTTT; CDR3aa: CASSLERGGELFF
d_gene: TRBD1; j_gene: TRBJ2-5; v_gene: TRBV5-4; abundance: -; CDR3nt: TGTGCCAGCAGCGCTACCGGGACAGGCTACCAAGAGACCCAGTACTTC; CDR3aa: CASSATGTGYQETQYF
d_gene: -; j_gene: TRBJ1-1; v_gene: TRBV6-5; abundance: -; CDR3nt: TGTGCCAGCAGTTACTCGAGGGATGCGGGCACTGAAGCTTTCTTT; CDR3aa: CASSYSRDAGTEAFF
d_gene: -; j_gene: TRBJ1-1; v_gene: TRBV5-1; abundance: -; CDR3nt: TGCGCCAGCAGCTTGGACCCTTCCGGGGGTGAAGCTTTCTTT; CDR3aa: CASSLDPSGGEAFF
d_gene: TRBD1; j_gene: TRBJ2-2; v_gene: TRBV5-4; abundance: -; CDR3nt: TGTGCCAGCAGCTCCCGACAGGGGAACACCGGGGAGCTGTTTTTT; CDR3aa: CASSSRQGNTGELFF
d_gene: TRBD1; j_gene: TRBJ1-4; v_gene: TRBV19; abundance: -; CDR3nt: TGTGCCAGTAGTATACCGGGACAGGGAGTAGCAGCAACTAATGAAAAACTGTTTTTT; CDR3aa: CASSIPGQGVAATNEKLFF
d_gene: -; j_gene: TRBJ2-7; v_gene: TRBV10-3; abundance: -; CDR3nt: TGTGCCATCAGTGAGTCAAGGGCCGGGGGATCCGAGCAGTACTTC; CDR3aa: CAISESRAGGSEQYF
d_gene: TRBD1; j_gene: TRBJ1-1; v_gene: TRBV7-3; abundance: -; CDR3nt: TGTGCCAGCAGCCTACTGGGACAGGGTAACACTGAAGCTTTCTTT; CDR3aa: CASSLLGQGNTEAFF
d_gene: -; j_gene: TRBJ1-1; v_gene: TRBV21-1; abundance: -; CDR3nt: TGTGCCAGCAGGACAGGCATTTTTTTCGAAGCTTTCTTT; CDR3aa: CASRTGIFFEAFF
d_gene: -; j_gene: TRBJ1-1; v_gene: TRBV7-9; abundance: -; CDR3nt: TGTGCCAGCAGCGAGAGGGCTAGGAACACTGAAGCTTTCTTT; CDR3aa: CASSERARNTEAFF
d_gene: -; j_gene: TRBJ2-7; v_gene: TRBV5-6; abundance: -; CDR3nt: TGTGCCAGCAGCTTATTCGGGGCCTACGAGCAGTACTTC; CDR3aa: CASSLFGAYEQYF
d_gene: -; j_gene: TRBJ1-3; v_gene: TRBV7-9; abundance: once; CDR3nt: TGTGCCAGCAGCTCCTACCTGAGTAACACCATATATTTT; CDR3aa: CASSSYLSNTIYF
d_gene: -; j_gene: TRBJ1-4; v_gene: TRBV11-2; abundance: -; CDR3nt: TGTGCCAGCAGCTTAGAAGAAGGGGGACAGTTTTTT; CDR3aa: CASSLEEGGQFF
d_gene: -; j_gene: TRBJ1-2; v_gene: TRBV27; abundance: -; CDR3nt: TGTGCCAGCAGTTTTTGGGGAGGGTATGGCTACACCTTC; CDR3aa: CASSFWGGYGYTF
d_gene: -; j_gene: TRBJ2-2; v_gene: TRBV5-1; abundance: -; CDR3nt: TGCGCCAGCACCGACCAGGGCACCGGGGAGCTGTTTTTT; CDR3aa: CASTDQGTGELFF
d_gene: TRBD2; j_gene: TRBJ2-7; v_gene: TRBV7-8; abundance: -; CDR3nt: TGTGCCAGCAGCTTGACTAGCGGACTTTCCTACGAGCAGTACTTC; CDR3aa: CASSLTSGLSYEQYF
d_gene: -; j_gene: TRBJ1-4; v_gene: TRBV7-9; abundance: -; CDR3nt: TGTGCCAGCAGCTCGAGGGGGGGCCATGAAAAACTGTTTTTT; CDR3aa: CASSSRGGHEKLFF
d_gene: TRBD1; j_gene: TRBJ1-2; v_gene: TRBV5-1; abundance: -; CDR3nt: TGCGCCAGCAGTCTTCTGGGACAGGGTGACTATGGCTACACCTTC; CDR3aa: CASSLLGQGDYGYTF
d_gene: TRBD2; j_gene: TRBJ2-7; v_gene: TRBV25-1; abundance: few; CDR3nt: TGTGCCAGCAGTGACCGACTAGCGCCTAACTACGAGCAGTACTTC; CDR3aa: CASSDRLAPNYEQYF
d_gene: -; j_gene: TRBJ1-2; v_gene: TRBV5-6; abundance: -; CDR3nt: TGTGCCAGCAGCCTCTCCGACGGGTGGAACTATGGCTACACCTTC; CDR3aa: CASSLSDGWNYGYTF
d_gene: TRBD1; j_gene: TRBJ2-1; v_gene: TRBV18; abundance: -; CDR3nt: TGTGCCAGCTCACCCTGGGCCGGGACAGACAATGAGCAGTTCTTC; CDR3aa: CASSPWAGTDNEQFF
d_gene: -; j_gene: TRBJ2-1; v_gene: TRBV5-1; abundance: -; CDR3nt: TGCGCCAGCAGCTTGTTCGGGGTGAAAATTCTAGGTTTCAATGAGCAGTTCTTC; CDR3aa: CASSLFGVKILGFNEQFF
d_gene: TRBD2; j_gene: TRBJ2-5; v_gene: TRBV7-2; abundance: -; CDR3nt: TGTGCCAGCAGCTTAGGCCCTACGGGGGGGCAAGAGACCCAGTACTTC; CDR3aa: CASSLGPTGGQETQYF
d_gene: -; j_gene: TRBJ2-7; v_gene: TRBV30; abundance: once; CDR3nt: TGTGCCTGGAGCTCCGGGACACATGGGGAGCAGTACTTC; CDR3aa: CAWSSGTHGEQYF
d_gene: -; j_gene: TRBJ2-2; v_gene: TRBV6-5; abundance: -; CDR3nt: TGTGCCAGCATCGTCAACACGAACACCGGGGAGCTGTTTTTT; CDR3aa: CASIVNTNTGELFF
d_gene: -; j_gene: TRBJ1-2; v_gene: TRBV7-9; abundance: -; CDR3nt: TGTGCCAGCAGCTTCCAGGGGCAGATACCATATGGCTACACCTTC; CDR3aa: CASSFQGQIPYGYTF
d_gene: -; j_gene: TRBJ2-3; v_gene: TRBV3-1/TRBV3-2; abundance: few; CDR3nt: TGTGCCAGCAGCCTCTGGGGGCAGGGCACAGATACGCAGTATTTT; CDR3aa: CASSLWGQGTDTQYF
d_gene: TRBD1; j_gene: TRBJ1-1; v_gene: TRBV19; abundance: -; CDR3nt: TGTGCCAGTAGTAGGTCCGGGACAGGGGGCCGGAGGACTGAAGCTTTCTTT; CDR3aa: CASSRSGTGGRRTEAFF
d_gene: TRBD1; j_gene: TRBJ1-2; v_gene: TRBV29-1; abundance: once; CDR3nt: TGCAGCGGAGGGACAGGGGGCTATGGCTACACCTTC; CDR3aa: CSGGTGGYGYTF
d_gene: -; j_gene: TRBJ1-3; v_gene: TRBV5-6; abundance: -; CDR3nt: TGTGCCAGCAGCTTGGTACAGGGACCTGGAAACACCATATATTTT; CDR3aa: CASSLVQGPGNTIYF
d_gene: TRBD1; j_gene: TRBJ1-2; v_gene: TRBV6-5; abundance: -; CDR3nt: TGTGCCAGCAGTTCCCCAAACAGGGGAGAAAACTATGGCTACACCTTC; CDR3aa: CASSSPNRGENYGYTF
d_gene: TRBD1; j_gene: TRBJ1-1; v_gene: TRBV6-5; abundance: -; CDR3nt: TGTGCCAGCAGTTACGGTCCTGCGGGACAGGGGATTTTGTTCTTT; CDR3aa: CASSYGPAGQGILFF
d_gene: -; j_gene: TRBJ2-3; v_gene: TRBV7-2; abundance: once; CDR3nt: TGTGCCAGCAGCTTATCGAGCCCTCGGGCAGATACGCAGTATTTT; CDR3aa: CASSLSSPRADTQYF
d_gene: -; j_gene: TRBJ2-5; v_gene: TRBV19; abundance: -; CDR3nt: TGTGCCAGTAGTATAGGAGACAGACCTAGGGAGACCCAGTACTTC; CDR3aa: CASSIGDRPRETQYF
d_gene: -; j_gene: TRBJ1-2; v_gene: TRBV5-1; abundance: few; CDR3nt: TGCGCCAGCAGCTTGGTATCCCCCAGGGAGGGCGGCTACACCTTC; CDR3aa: CASSLVSPREGGYTF
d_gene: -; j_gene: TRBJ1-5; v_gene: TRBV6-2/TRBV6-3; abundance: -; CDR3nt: TGTGCCAGCAGTTACTCGAAGGGAGGGGTGTCCCTCAATCAGCCCCAGCATTTT; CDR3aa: CASSYSKGGVSLNQPQHF
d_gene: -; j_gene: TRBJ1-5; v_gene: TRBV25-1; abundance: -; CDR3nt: TGTGCCAGCAGTGAATCTCGAACAGGGAATCAGCCCCAGCATTTT; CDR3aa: CASSESRTGNQPQHF
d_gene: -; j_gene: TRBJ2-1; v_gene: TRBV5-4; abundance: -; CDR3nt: TGTGCCAGCAGCTTGAATCCCAACAATGAGCAGTTCTTC; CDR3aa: CASSLNPNNEQFF
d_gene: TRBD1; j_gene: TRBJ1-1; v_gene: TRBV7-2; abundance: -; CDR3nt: TGTGCCAGCAGCTTAAAACAGGGGTGGACTGAAGCTTTCTTT; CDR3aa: CASSLKQGWTEAFF
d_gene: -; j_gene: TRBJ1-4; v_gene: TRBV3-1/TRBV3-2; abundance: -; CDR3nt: TGTGCCAGCAGCCAAGGGAGCGGAGACCTTTCGAAAAAACTGTTTTTT; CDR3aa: CASSQGSGDLSKKLFF
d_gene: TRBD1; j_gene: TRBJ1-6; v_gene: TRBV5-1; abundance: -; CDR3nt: TGCGCCAGCAGCTTGACAGGGGTGGGCAGTTCCTATAATTCACCCCTCCACTTT; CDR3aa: CASSLTGVGSSYNSPLHF
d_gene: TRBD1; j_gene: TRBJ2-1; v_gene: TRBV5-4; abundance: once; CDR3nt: TGTGCCAGTACCGGGACAGGGGGACGCAATGAGCAGTTCTTC; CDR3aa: CASTGTGGRNEQFF
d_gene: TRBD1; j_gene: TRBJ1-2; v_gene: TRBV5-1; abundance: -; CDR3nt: TGCGCCAGCAGCTCTTACAGGGGTTTCAACTATGGCTACACCTTC; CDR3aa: CASSSYRGFNYGYTF
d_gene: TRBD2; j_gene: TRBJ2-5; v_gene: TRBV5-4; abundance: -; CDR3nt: TGTGCCAGCAGCTTGGGAGCGGGGGGGCGAGAGACCCAGTACTTC; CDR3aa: CASSLGAGGRETQYF
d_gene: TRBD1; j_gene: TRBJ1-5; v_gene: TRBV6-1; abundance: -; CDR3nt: TGTGCCAGCAGTGGACCCGGGACAGGGAACAATCAGCCCCAGCATTTT; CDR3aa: CASSGPGTGNNQPQHF
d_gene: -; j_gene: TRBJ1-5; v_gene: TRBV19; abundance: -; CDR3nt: TGTGCCAGTAGTATGGGGGGGCCATATAGCAATCAGCCCCAGCATTTT; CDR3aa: CASSMGGPYSNQPQHF